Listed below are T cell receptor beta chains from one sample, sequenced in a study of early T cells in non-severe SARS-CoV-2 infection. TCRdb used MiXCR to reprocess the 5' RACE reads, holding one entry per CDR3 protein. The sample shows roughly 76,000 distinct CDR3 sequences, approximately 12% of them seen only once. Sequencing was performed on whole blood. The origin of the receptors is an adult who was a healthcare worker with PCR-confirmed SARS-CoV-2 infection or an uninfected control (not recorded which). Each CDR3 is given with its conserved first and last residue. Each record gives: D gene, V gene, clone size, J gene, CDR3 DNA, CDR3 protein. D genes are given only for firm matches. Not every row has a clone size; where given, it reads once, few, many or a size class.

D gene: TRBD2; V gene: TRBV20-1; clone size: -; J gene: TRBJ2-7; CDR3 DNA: TGCAGTGGGCTAGCGGGAGTCGAGGAGCAGTACTTC; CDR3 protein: CSGLAGVEEQYF
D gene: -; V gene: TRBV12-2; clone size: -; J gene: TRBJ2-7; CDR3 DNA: TGTGCAAGTCGCTCCAGGGGGCGTCCCCCCTACGAGCAGTACTTC; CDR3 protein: CASRSRGRPPYEQYF
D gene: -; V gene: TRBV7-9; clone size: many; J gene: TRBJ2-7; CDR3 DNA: TGTGCCAGCATCCAGGGTTCGAACGAGCAGTACTTC; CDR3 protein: CASIQGSNEQYF
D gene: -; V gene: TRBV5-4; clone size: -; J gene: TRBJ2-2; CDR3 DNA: TGTGCCAGCAGGGTGGACGGGAACACCGGGGAGCTGTTTTTT; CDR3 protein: CASRVDGNTGELFF
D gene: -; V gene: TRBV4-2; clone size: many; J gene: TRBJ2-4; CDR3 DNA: TGTGCCAGCAGCCAAGACAGGGCCCACCAAAACATTCAGTACTTC; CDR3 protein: CASSQDRAHQNIQYF
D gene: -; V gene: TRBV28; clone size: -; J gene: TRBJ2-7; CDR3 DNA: TGTGCCAGCAACCTAAAAACGACAGGCTATACCTACGAGCAGTACTTC; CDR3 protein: CASNLKTTGYTYEQYF
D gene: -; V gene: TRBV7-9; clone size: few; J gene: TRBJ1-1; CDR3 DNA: TGTGCCAGCAGTCCCGGGGGGCAAACTGAAGTTTTCTTT; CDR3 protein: CASSPGGQTEVFF
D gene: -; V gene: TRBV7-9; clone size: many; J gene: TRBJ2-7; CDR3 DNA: TGTGCCAGCAGCTACGCGGGGCTCTACGAGCAGTACTTC; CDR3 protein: CASSYAGLYEQYF
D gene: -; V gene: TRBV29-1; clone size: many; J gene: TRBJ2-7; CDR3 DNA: TGCAGCGTTGATGGTTATTATTCGGGACAAACCTACGAGCAGTACTTC; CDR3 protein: CSVDGYYSGQTYEQYF
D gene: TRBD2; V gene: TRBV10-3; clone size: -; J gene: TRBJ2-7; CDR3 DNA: TGTGCCATCAGTGAGTCGGGTAGCGGGAGATTCGAGCAGTACTTC; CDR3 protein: CAISESGSGRFEQYF
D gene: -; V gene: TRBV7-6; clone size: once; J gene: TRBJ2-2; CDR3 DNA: TGTGCCAGCAGCCTCTCGGGATCCCTGGGCGGGGAGCTGTTTTTT; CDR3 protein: CASSLSGSLGGELFF
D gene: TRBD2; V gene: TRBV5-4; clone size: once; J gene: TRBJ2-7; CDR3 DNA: TGTGCCAGCAGCTTCGCACTAGCGGGATCCATCTCCTACGAGCAGTACTTC; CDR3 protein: CASSFALAGSISYEQYF
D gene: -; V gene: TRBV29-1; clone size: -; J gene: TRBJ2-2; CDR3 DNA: TGCAGCGCCGCGAGGGACTGGACCGGGGAGCTGTTTTTT; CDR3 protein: CSAARDWTGELFF
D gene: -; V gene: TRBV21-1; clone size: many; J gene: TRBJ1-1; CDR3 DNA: TGTGCCAGCAGACAAAATATCCCGACAGGCCTTGAAGCTTTCTTT; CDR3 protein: CASRQNIPTGLEAFF
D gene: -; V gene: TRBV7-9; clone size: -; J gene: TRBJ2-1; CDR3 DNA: TGTGCCAGCAGAGTAGCCGGAGTACACAATGAGCAGTTCTTC; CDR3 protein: CASRVAGVHNEQFF
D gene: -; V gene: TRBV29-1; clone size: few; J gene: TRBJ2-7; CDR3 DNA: TGCAGCGTTGAAAATAACTACGAGCAGTACTTC; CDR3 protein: CSVENNYEQYF
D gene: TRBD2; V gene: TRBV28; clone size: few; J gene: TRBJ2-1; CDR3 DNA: TGTGCCAGCAGTTTCTTGGGACTAGCGGGCCTGAGCTCCTACAATGAGCAGTTCTTC; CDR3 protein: CASSFLGLAGLSSYNEQFF
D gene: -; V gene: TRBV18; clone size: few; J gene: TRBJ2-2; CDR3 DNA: TGTGCCAGCTCACCTCGGGAGTCGAACACCGGGGAGCTGTTTTTT; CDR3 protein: CASSPRESNTGELFF
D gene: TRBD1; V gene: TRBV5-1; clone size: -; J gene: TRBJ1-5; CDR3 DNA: TGCGCCAGCAGCCCAAAGACAGGGGCCAATCAGCCCCAGCATTTT; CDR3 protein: CASSPKTGANQPQHF
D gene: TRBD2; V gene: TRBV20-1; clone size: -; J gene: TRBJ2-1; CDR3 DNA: TGCAGTGCTAGAGATATCAGGACTAGCGAAGTCTACAATGAGCAGTTCTTC; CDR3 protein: CSARDIRTSEVYNEQFF
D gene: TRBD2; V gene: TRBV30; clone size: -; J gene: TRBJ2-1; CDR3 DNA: TGTGCCTGGAGGTTAGCGGGAGTGGGCAATGAGCAGTTCTTC; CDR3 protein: CAWRLAGVGNEQFF
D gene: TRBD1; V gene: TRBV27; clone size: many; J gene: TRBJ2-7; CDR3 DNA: TGTGCCAGCGCCAGGGGGCTCCGCTCCTACGAGCAGTACTTC; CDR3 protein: CASARGLRSYEQYF